This T cell receptor (beta chain) was sequenced during a study of cytotoxic CD8 clonotypes in ibrutinib-treated CLL. Trimming stripped 1 base from V and 0 bases from J, with 7 bases between. CDR3 length: 14 amino acids. Per the germline V gene, CDR1 is SGHVS and CDR2 is FQNEAQ. The assay was immunoSEQ multiplex PCR, and TCRdb's table has in-frame clones only and misses some. The sample shows approximately 350,000 clones, 67% of them seen only once. The chain combines TRBV7-8 with TRBJ2-7, with D tentatively TRBD1 or TRBD2 (6 bases each). The specimen comprised PBMCs, sampled after 36 months of ibrutinib treatment. The source is a human donor with chronic lymphocytic leukemia. The CDR3: CASSLEGGSYEQYF. The CDR3 DNA follows: TGTGCCAGCAGCTTAGAGGGGGGCTCCTACGAGCAGTACTTC.